The next 20 T cell receptor beta chains were all read from a single sample in a study of cytomegalovirus exposure and HLA in healthy donors. Primers included in the PCR were 60 Vbeta and 13 Jbeta primers. The table came from immunoSEQ multiplex PCR; TCRdb's copy has only in-frame clones and leaves some out. The sample includes around 100,000 clones, around 62% of them seen just once. The sequenced material came from PBMCs. Source of these receptors: a man younger than 40 in good health and CMV-seropositive.

This chain joins TRBV5-1 and TRBJ2-5; no firm D call. The DNA end is more similar to TRBJ2-7, so the J call may be wrong. CDR1 is SGHRS, CDR2 YFSETQ, per germline. The CDR3 is 11 amino acids. The CDR3 region has the DNA TGCGCCAGCAGCGCGAACGTCGAGCAGTACTTC. It specifies CASSANVEQYF.

This rearrangement joins TRBV7-9 to TRBJ1-1; D possibly corresponds to TRBD1 (6 bases). Trimming cost V 2 bases and J 1 base, with 8 bases left between them. The CDR3 runs to 14 residues. Germline assignment: CDR1 SEHNR and CDR2 FQNEAQ (reference sequence). The CDR3 here is CASSLTTGNTEAFF. CDR3 nucleotides: TGTGCCAGCAGCTTAACGACAGGGAACACTGAAGCTTTCTTT.

The gene calls are TRBV18 and TRBJ1-1, with D tentatively TRBD1 (5 bases). The CDR3 runs to 13 residues. Deletions cut 2 bases from V and 6 bases from J, with 10 bases between. Germline values: CDR1 KGHSH, CDR2 LQKENI. CDR3 DNA sequence: TGTGCCAGCTCACCAGGGCAGGGCCCTGAAGCTTTCTTT. Translating it yields CASSPGQGPEAFF. Combining the CDR3 with reference TRBV18 and TRBJ1-1 gives the whole variable domain NAGVMQNPRHLVRRRGQEARLRCSPMKGHSHVYWYRQLPEEGLKFMVYLQKENIIDESGMPKERFSAEFPKEGPSILRIQQVVRGDSAAYFCASSPGQGPEAFFGQGTRLTVV.

This clone occurred a few times. The rearrangement uses TRBV10-3 and TRBJ2-3; D is perhaps TRBD1 (6 bases). In germline, CDR1 is ENHRY, CDR2 SYGVKD. The CDR3 runs to 15 residues. The V end was cut by 3 bases, the J end by 0 bases, with 10 bases between. The CDR3 protein is CAISERGISTDTQYF. Here the CDR3 DNA reads TGTGCCATCAGTGAAAGGGGGATTAGCACAGATACGCAGTATTTT.

The chain carries TRBV19 and TRBJ2-7; D uncertain. Deletions cut 6 bases from V and 3 bases from J, with 9 bases between. Germline V CDR1 and CDR2: LNHDA, SQIVND (reference sequence). The CDR3 is 12 residues long. The CDR3 is CASSYGYYEQYF. DNA of the CDR3: TGTGCCAGTAGCTACGGTTACTACGAGCAGTACTTC.

The chain combines TRBV4-2 with TRBJ2-7; D gene unclear. The V gene's germline CDR1 is LGHNA and CDR2 YNFKEQ. This CDR3 comprises 15 residues. V shed 0 bases and J shed 6 bases, with 15 bases lying between them. The CDR3 spells CASSQEEVWVSEQYF. CDR3 DNA sequence: TGTGCCAGCAGCCAAGAAGAGGTATGGGTCTCCGAGCAGTACTTC.

The chain has TRBV19 and TRBJ2-1; D may be TRBD2 (6 bases). CDR1 and CDR2 (germline): LNHDA, SQIVND (reference sequence). The CDR3 is made up of 14 amino acids. Trimming took 4 bases from V and 3 from J, leaving 10 bases between them. In nucleotides, the CDR3 is TGTGCCAGTAGTAATAGCGGAGGCTACAATGAGCAGTTCTTC. This sequence encodes CASSNSGGYNEQFF.

J is TRBJ2-5 and V is TRBV4-1; TRBD2 matches 13 bases. CDR1 and CDR2 from the germline V gene are MGHRA and YSYEKL. The V segment lost 0 bases and the J segment 4 bases; nucleotides outside the gene matches: 8. The CDR3 extends over 18 amino acids. CDR3 region: CASSQDRLAGGFGETQYF. For the CDR3, the DNA is TGCGCCAGCAGCCAAGATCGACTAGCGGGAGGTTTCGGAGAGACCCAGTACTTC.

The chain uses TRBV19 and TRBJ2-3; D possibly corresponds to TRBD2 (6 bases). CDR1 LNHDA and CDR2 SQIVND come from the germline V gene (reference sequence). V lost 3 bases, J lost 0 bases, and 13 bases lay in between. The CDR3 loop spans 16 amino acids. The CDR3 DNA reads TGTGCCAGTAGTATTTTAGCGGAGCGGAGCACAGATACGCAGTATTTT. Protein sequence: CASSILAERSTDTQYF. The full variable domain, with the rest looked up from reference TRBV19 and TRBJ2-3, is DGGITQSPKYLFRKEGQNVTLSCEQNLNHDAMYWYRQDPGQGLRLIYYSQIVNDFQKGDIAEGYSVSREKKESFPLTVTSAQKNPTAFYLCASSILAERSTDTQYFGPGTRLTVL.

V and J are TRBV10-2 and TRBJ1-1, with no clear D. This CDR3 has 14 residues. Germline lookup yields CDR1 WSHSY and CDR2 SAAADI. Trimming left V 2 bases short and J 4 bases short, with 11 bases between. The CDR3 region has the DNA TGCGCCAGCAGTGAGAATTGGGCGAGCACTGAAGCTTTCTTT. It encodes CASSENWASTEAFF.

This rearrangement joins TRBV2 to TRBJ1-2, with 11 nucleotides matching TRBD1. This CDR3 is 15 amino acids long. Unmatched junction bases numbered 6, after V lost 6 bases and J lost 3 bases. Germline CDR1 and CDR2: SNHLY and FYNNEI. The CDR3 coding sequence is TGTGCCAGCAGGATAGGGACAGGGGGGGACTATGGCTACACCTTC. It encodes CASRIGTGGDYGYTF.

The genes are TRBV18 and TRBJ2-6; D not certain. Per germline, CDR1 KGHSH and CDR2 LQKENI. Trimming left V 1 base short and J 1 base short, with 8 bases between. This CDR3 has 16 amino acids. The CDR3 nucleotides are TGTGCCAGCTCACCACGAGTAGCTTCTGGGGCCAACGTCCTGACTTTC. It codes for CASSPRVASGANVLTF.

The genes are TRBV6-5 and TRBJ2-7; TRBD2 agrees at 8 bases. After removal of 8 bases from V and 2 bases from J, the junction contained 11 bases not matched to a gene. Germline CDR1 MNHEY, CDR2 SVGAGI. The CDR3 sequence is 15 residues long. The CDR3 DNA is TGTGCCAGCGGGGTAGCGGGGACGGTCGCCTACGAGCAGTACTTC. Translating it yields CASGVAGTVAYEQYF.

The chain joins TRBV27 to TRBJ1-1, with D perhaps TRBD1 (5 bases). The CDR3 extends over 15 amino acids. CDR1 is MNHEY and CDR2 is SMNVEV in the germline V gene (reference sequence). V was cut by 5 bases and J by 0 bases, with 13 bases left in between. The CDR3 spells CASSLRGFLNTEAFF. As DNA, the CDR3 is TGTGCCAGCAGTCTCCGGGGGTTTTTGAACACTGAAGCTTTCTTT.

The chain has TRBV7-7 and TRBJ1-4, with D perhaps matching TRBD1 (6 bases). CDR3 length: 11 amino acids. CDR1 SSHAT and CDR2 FNYEAQ come from the germline V gene (reference sequence). The CDR3, as DNA: TGTGCAGGGGGGAGGGGTGAAAAACTGTTTTTT. Protein: CAGGRGEKLFF.

The rearrangement joins TRBV21-1 to TRBJ1-1; the listed D gene, TRBD1, was not tested against the DNA. TRBV21-1 is a recognized pseudogene. The CDR3 length is 14 residues. CDR3 DNA sequence: TGTGCCAGCAGCACTTACAGGGGGCGGGCTGAAGCTTTCTTT. It translates to CASSTYRGRAEAFF.

This chain uses TRBV9 with TRBJ2-5; D is unclear. The germline V gene has CDR1 SGDLS and CDR2 YYNGEE. The CDR3 spans 14 residues. V lost 0 bases and J lost 0, with 6 bases in between. CDR3 nucleotide sequence: TGTGCCAGCAGCGTAGCCGGGTACCAAGAGACCCAGTACTTC. It translates to CASSVAGYQETQYF.

The chain carries TRBV4-1 and TRBJ1-5; D call uncertain. The CDR3 is 17 residues long. In germline, CDR1 is MGHRA, CDR2 YSYEKL. The ends were cut back, 0 bases at V and 0 bases at J, with 12 bases in the middle. CDR3 loop: CASSQDGGLVSNQPQHF. DNA for the CDR3: TGCGCCAGCAGCCAAGATGGAGGTCTAGTTAGCAATCAGCCCCAGCATTTT.

The chain combines TRBV6-6 with TRBJ1-3; D gene unclear. Between the trimmed V and J ends, which lost 7 bases and 0 bases, there was a span of 7 bases. The CDR3 extends over 13 amino acids. CDR1 MNHNY and CDR2 SVGAGI come from the germline V gene (reference sequence). DNA of the CDR3: TGTGCCAGCACCCAGGTCTCTGGAAACACCATATATTTT. Translation gives CASTQVSGNTIYF.

This rearrangement joins TRBV4-1 to TRBJ1-4; 8 nucleotides line up with TRBD1. This CDR3 region has 15 residues. V lost 6 bases and J lost 8; bases outside the gene matches: 11. Germline CDR1 MGHRA, CDR2 YSYEKL. The CDR3 protein is CASSPGQELGEKLFF. The CDR3 coding sequence is TGCGCCAGCAGTCCGGGACAGGAGTTGGGGGAAAAACTGTTTTTT.